Following are 19 T cell receptor beta chains from one sample sequenced in a study of breast tumors, draining lymph nodes, adjacent tissues. MiXCR, run by TCRdb on the multiplex PCR reads, gives a single entry per CDR3 protein. The table lists about 130,000 distinct CDR3 sequences, about 20% of them singletons, with under 4.5% in the top ten. Breast cancer patients provided tissue from their axillary draining lymph nodes. The specimen was axillary lymph node tissue. These receptors were taken from a female donor with breast cancer. Some clones in this sample may be carry-over from other donors' samples.

The chain recombines TRBV6-5 with TRBJ2-3; TRBD1 agrees at 8 bases. The CDR3 contains 15 residues. The trim removed 5 bases at V and 1 base at J, leaving 5 bases unmatched. The V gene's germline CDR1 is MNHEY and CDR2 SVGAGI. CDR3 in amino acids: CASSDGQGGTDTQYF. The DNA for the CDR3 is TGTGCCAGCAGTGACGGACAGGGCGGCACAGATACGCAGTATTTT.

This clonotype was counted ten times or more. The V gene is TRBV20-1, the J gene TRBJ2-3; 11 nucleotides align to TRBD2. CDR1 and CDR2 from the germline V gene are DFQATT and SNEGSKA (reference sequence). V lost 2 bases and J lost 3; bases outside the gene matches: 7. The CDR3 spans 16 residues. The CDR3 DNA sequence: TGCAGTGCTAGACTAGCGGGAGGAAAACGAACAGATACGCAGTATTTT. Encoded protein: CSARLAGGKRTDTQYF.

Points on this clonotype: A much larger clone is a single base away; this may be a read error. The chain employs TRBV20-1 and TRBJ1-6; 10 nucleotides match TRBD1. Germline V gives CDR1 DFQATT, CDR2 SNEGSKA (reference sequence). The V gene end was trimmed by 3 bases and the J gene end by 11 bases; junction bases not matched to a gene: 4. This CDR3 contains 13 residues. The CDR3 DNA is TGCAGTGCTAGGACAGGGGGCCATCCACCCCTCCACTTT. Protein product: CSARTGGHPPLHF.

In the case of this clonotype: Its ends do not fully match the called genes, so a read error is possible. The chain is built from TRBV7-8 and TRBJ2-5; no firm D call. This CDR3 has 13 amino acids. The V gene's germline CDR1 is SGHVS and CDR2 FQNEAQ. The CDR3 loop is CASSLNSQETRYF. The DNA for the CDR3 is TGTGCCAGCAGCTTAAACAGCCAAGAGACCCGGTACTTC.

The chain couples TRBV18 to TRBJ1-6, with TRBD1 identical over 12 bases. Germline-derived CDR1 and CDR2 are KGHSH and LQKENI. V shed 2 bases and J 9 bases; nucleotides not matched to a gene: 5. The CDR3 consists of 16 residues. The CDR3 DNA reads as TGTGCCAGCTCACCAGGGACAGGGGGCAAGGGTTCACCCCTCCACTTT. Encoded protein: CASSPGTGGKGSPLHF.

Note on this clonotype: A much larger clonotype is one base distant, so this may be a read error. This chain uses TRBV27 with TRBJ2-7, with D possibly matching TRBD2 (7 bases). With 3 bases removed from V and 4 bases from J, the gap between germline ends came to 13 bases. Per germline, CDR1 MNHEY and CDR2 SMNVEV (reference sequence). This CDR3 is built from 14 residues. The CDR3 here is CASSLPGGLYEQYF. The CDR3 nucleotides are TGTGCCAGCAGTTTGCCGGGGGGCTTATACGAGCAGTACTTC.

At least ten counts were recorded for this clonotype. The genes are TRBV7-2 and TRBJ1-5, with 8 bases that match TRBD1. The CDR3 is made up of 17 amino acids. Germline trimming cut 1 base from V and 5 bases from J; bases unmatched to any gene: 10. Per the germline V gene, CDR1 is SGHTA and CDR2 is FQGNSA. The CDR3 DNA is TGTGCCAGCAGCTTAGAATTAGGGACAGGCCCGTATCAGCCCCAGCATTTT. Amino acids: CASSLELGTGPYQPQHF.

This clonotype has at least ten counts. V is TRBV20-1 and J is TRBJ2-2, with D uncertain. Germline V gene lookup returns CDR1 DFQATT and CDR2 SNEGSKA (reference sequence). The CDR3 covers 14 residues. The ends were cut back, 0 bases at V and 7 bases at J, with 12 bases in the middle. CDR3 residues: CSARDYYRDGELFF. For the CDR3, the DNA is TGCAGTGCTAGAGATTACTACCGCGACGGGGAGCTGTTTTTT.

There are many counts of this clonotype. CDR3 residues: CAISVYRGDQPQHF. In nucleotides, the CDR3 is TGTGCCATCAGTGTATACAGGGGGGATCAGCCCCAGCATTTT. The chain is built from TRBV10-3 and TRBJ1-5; 8 bases align to TRBD1. The CDR3 consists of 14 residues. Germline V gene sequence: CDR1 ENHRY, CDR2 SYGVKD. With V trimmed by 4 bases and J by 5 bases, 4 bases remained unmatched.

This clonotype was seen just once. A much bigger clone sits one base away, suggesting this may be a read error. As DNA, the CDR3 is TGTGCCAGCTTATTTCGGGGGACTAGCGGAGCCAATGAGCAGTTCTTC. Encoded protein: CASLFRGTSGANEQFF. The chain carries TRBV6-1 and TRBJ2-1; 11 bases map to TRBD2. V was pared by 8 bases and J by 6 bases, with 12 bases of the junction left unmatched. CDR1 is MNHNS, CDR2 SASEGT, per germline. This CDR3 region has 16 residues.

This clonotype was seen ten or more times. The J gene is TRBJ2-1, the V gene TRBV4-2; TRBD1 might be the D (6 bases). The CDR3 contains 15 residues. The germline V and J ends were trimmed by 0 bases and 4 bases, with 10 bases remaining between them. The germline V gene encodes CDR1 LGHNA and CDR2 YNFKEQ. The CDR3 here is CASSQERQVYNEQFF. CDR3 nucleotides: TGTGCCAGCAGCCAAGAACGACAGGTATACAATGAGCAGTTCTTC.

As to this clonotype: A read error may explain this, as a much larger clone is one base away. The V call is TRBV6-1, the J call TRBJ2-3; 10 bases agree with TRBD1. Germline loops: CDR1 MNHNS, CDR2 SASEGT. The CDR3 totals 14 residues. The CDR3 bases are TGTGCCAGCAGGCGGGACAGGGGTACAGATACGCGGTATTTT. Translation: CASRRDRGTDTRYF.

The chain joins TRBV12-3 or TRBV12-4 to TRBJ2-5; D not resolved. The CDR3 is 15 residues long. V lost 3 bases, J lost 0 bases, and 11 bases lay in between. The CDR3 reads CASSFVLGYQETQYF. The CDR3 nucleotides read TGTGCCAGCAGTTTCGTCCTGGGTTACCAAGAGACCCAGTACTTC.

Ten or more counts support this clonotype. This chain joins TRBV28 and TRBJ2-3; D ambiguous. There are 15 residues in the CDR3. Per the germline V gene, CDR1 is MDHEN and CDR2 is SYDVKM. V lost 5 bases to trimming and J lost 3 bases, with 15 bases between them. The chain's CDR3 is CASSTRLGWTDTQYF. In DNA form, the CDR3 reads TGTGCCAGCAGTACCAGGCTGGGGTGGACAGATACGCAGTATTTT.

In its sample, this clonotype was seen many times. The chain links TRBV12-3 or TRBV12-4 to TRBJ1-2; no clear D gene. The V and J ends lost 4 bases and 1 base respectively, with 13 bases between them. The CDR3 is made up of 15 amino acids. The CDR3 coding sequence is TGTGCCAGCAGTTACACATGGACGGATAACTATGGCTACACCTTC. This gives the protein CASSYTWTDNYGYTF.

The V gene is TRBV6-1, the J gene TRBJ2-3; 11 bases are shared with TRBD1. Germline CDR1 MNHNS, CDR2 SASEGT. The CDR3 is 16 residues long. Trimming at V came to 7 bases and at J to 1 base, leaving 7 bases not matched to a gene. The CDR3 here is CASNGRGQGGTDTQYF. CDR3 sequence (DNA): TGTGCCAGCAATGGTCGGGGACAGGGGGGCACAGATACGCAGTATTTT.

The sample holds many counts of this clonotype. The chain links TRBV6-2 or TRBV6-3 to TRBJ2-1; a weak D match, TRBD1 (6 bases). V lost 5 bases to trimming and J lost 9 bases, with 11 bases between them. This CDR3 has 12 amino acids. CDR1 and CDR2 (germline): MNHEY, SVGEGT. CDR3 DNA sequence: TGTGCCAGCAGTGAGGACAGAAGTGAGCAGTTCTTC. This gives the protein CASSEDRSEQFF.

This clonotype was picked up a small number of times. The rearrangement joins TRBV3-1 to TRBJ1-4; D call uncertain. Germline CDR1 and CDR2: LGHDT and YNNKEL (reference sequence). V lost 1 base, J lost 7 bases, and 7 bases lay in between. The CDR3 length is 13 residues. CDR3 amino acids: CASSQGYGEKLFF. The CDR3 nucleotides are TGTGCCAGCAGCCAAGGTTACGGTGAAAAACTGTTTTTT. The full variable domain, with the rest looked up from reference TRBV3-1 and TRBJ1-4, is DTAVSQTPKYLVTQMGNDKSIKCEQNLGHDTMYWYKQDSKKFLKIMFSYNNKELIINETVPNRFSPKSPDKAHLNLHINSLELGDSAVYFCASSQGYGEKLFFGSGTQLSVL.

With regard to this clonotype: A much larger clone sits a single nucleotide away, making a read error possible. This chain joins TRBV5-6 and TRBJ2-7; D gene unclear. The length of the CDR3 is 11 residues. Germline CDR1 and CDR2: SGHDT and YYEEEE. The CDR3 protein is CASSRVDERYF. CDR3 nucleotide sequence: TGTGCCAGCAGCCGGGTGGACGAGCGGTACTTC.